Here is one T cell receptor (beta chain) with its context. Authors' methods: Nucleated cell counts were estimated from reference gene primer amplification. The method was immunoSEQ multiplex PCR; TCRdb's version includes in-frame clones alone and lacks a portion of them. V, J and clone size were drawn from that table, and D and trimming were deduced from the DNA. Of 220,000 or so clones listed, around four fifths were seen once; the top ten hold around 8%. The sample belongs to a study of blood T cell repertoires in COVID-19. The wider study: The study drew acute and convalescent COVID-19 samples from the United States, Italy and Spain. Nucleic acid was either cDNA or gDNA, and it came from T cells, B-cell-depleted T cells, or PBMCs.

Germline-derived CDR1 and CDR2 are SGHAT and FQNNGV. After removal of 3 bases from V and 7 bases from J, the junction contained 6 bases not matched to a gene. The CDR3 runs 13 residues. Seattle patients were enrolled during active infection and followed longitudinally. The gene calls are TRBV11-2 and TRBJ2-7, with 7 positions matching TRBD1. Sequencing was carried out using peripheral blood. The clonotype was recovered from a woman of 80 years or more with COVID-19, enrolled during active disease. The CDR3 nucleotides are TGTGCCAGCAGCTTGGAGAGGGGGCGGGAGCAGTACTTC. It encodes CASSLERGREQYF.